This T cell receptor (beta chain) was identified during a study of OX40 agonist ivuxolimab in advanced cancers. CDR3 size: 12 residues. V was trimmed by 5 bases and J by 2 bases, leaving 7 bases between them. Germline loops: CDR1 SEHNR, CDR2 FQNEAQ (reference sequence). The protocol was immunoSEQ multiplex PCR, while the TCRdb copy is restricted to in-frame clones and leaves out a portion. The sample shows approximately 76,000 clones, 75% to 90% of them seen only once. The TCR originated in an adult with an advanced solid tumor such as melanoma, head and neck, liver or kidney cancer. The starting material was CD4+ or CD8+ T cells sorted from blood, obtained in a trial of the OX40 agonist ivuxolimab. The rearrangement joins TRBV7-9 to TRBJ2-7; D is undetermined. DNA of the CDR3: TGTGCCAGCAGCCGGTCCACCTACGAGCAGTACTTC. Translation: CASSRSTYEQYF. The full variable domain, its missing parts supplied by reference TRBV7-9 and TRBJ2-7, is DTGVSQNPRHKITKRGQNVTFRCDPISEHNRLYWYRQTLGQGPEFLTYFQNEAQLEKSRLLSDRFSAERPKGSFSTLEIQRTEQGDSAMYLCASSRSTYEQYFGPGTRLTVT.